These T cell receptor beta chains were read from a single sample in a study of blood T cell repertoires in COVID-19. Sequencing used immunoSEQ multiplex PCR; TCRdb keeps in-frame clones, though not all of them. The sample carries roughly 120,000 clones, roughly nine tenths recorded once. Material: peripheral blood. The receptors derive from a human donor with active COVID-19. The donor label of this sample is uncertain. The CDR3 runs from the conserved cysteine through the conserved F or W. The D gene is left open where the match is weak. Size is stated for part of the rows, as once, few or many counts, or as a class when the clone is expanded.

v_gene	d_gene	j_gene	len	abundance	CDR3nt	CDR3aa
TRBV5-4	TRBD1	TRBJ1-6	15	NA	TGTGCCAGCAGCGTTCGGGACAGGGGTGGTTCACCCCTCCACTTT	CASSVRDRGGSPLHF
TRBV13	NA	TRBJ1-1	15	NA	TGTGCCAGCAGCTTCAAGGGACAAATGAACACTGAAGCTTTCTTT	CASSFKGQMNTEAFF
TRBV5-4	TRBD1	TRBJ1-1	14	once	TGTGCCAGCAGCTTTGGGACAGGGGGGACTGAAGCTTTCTTT	CASSFGTGGTEAFF
TRBV5-4	NA	TRBJ2-3	17	NA	TGTGCCAGCAGCTCAATCCTTCGAGGGGGACGCACAGATACGCAGTATTTT	CASSSILRGGRTDTQYF
TRBV10-1	TRBD2	TRBJ2-1	18	NA	TGCGCCAGCAGTGAGCTAGCGGGGGCCCTGAGCTCCTACAATGAGCAGTTCTTC	CASSELAGALSSYNEQFF
TRBV15	TRBD1	TRBJ1-2	14	NA	TGTGCCACCAGCATCCACAGGGGGCAGGGTGGCTACACCTTC	CATSIHRGQGGYTF
TRBV6-5	TRBD1	TRBJ2-7	14	NA	TGTGCCAGCAAAGCGGACAGGGGAATCTACGAGCAGTACTTC	CASKADRGIYEQYF
TRBV4-3	NA	TRBJ2-4	17	NA	TGCGCCAGCAGCCAAGAATGGGGGCGGGGGTATGGAAACATTCAGTACTTC	CASSQEWGRGYGNIQYF
TRBV6-1	TRBD2	TRBJ2-2	20	once	TGTGCCAGCAGTGCCCTGGGGGTTAGCGGGGGGTCCGCGAACACCGGGGAGCTGTTTTTT	CASSALGVSGGSANTGELFF
TRBV7-2	NA	TRBJ1-1	15	NA	TGTGCCAGCAGACTCGTCCTGGGCCCGAACACTGAAGCTTTCTTT	CASRLVLGPNTEAFF
TRBV3-1/TRBV3-2	NA	TRBJ2-5	13	NA	TGTGCCAGCAGCCAGGACAAAGGGGAGACCCAGTACTTC	CASSQDKGETQYF
TRBV14	NA	TRBJ2-7	13	NA	TGTGCCAGCAGCCAAGTTCCGGGGTACGAGCAGTACTTC	CASSQVPGYEQYF